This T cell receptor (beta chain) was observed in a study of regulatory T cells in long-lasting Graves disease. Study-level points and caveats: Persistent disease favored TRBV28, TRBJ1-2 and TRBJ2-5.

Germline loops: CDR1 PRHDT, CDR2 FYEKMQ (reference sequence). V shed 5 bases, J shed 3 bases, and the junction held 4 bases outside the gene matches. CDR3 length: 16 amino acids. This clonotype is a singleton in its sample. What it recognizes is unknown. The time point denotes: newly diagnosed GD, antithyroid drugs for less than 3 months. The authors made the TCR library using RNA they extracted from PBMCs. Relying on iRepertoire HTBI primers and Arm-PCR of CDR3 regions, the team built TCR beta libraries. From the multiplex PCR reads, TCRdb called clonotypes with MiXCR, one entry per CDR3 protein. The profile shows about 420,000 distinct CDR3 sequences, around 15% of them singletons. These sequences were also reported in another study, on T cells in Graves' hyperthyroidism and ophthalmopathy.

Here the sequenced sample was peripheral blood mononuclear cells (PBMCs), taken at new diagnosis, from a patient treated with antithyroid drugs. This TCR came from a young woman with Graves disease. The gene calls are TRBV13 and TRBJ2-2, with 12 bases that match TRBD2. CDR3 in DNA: TGTGCCAGCAGCCCCCCTAGCGGGAGGGACACCGGGGAGCTGTTTTTT. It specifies CASSPPSGRDTGELFF.